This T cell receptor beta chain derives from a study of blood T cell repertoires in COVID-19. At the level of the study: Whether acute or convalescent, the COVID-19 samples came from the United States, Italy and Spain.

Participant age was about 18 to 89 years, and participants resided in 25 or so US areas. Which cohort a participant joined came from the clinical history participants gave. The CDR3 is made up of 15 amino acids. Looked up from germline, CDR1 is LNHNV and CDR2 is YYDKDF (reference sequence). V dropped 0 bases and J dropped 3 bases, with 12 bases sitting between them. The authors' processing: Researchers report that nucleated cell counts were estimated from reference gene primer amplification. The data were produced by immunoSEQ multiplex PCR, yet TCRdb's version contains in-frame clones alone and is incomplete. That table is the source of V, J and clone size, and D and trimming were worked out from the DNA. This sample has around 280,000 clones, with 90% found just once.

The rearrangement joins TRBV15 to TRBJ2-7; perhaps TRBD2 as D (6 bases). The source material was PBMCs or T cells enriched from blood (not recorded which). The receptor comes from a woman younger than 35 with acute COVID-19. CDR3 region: CATSRDSGGGYEQYF. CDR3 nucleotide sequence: TGTGCCACCAGCAGAGATTCCGGGGGAGGCTACGAGCAGTACTTC. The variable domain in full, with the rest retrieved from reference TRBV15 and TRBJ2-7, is DAMVIQNPRYQVTQFGKPVTLSCSQTLNHNVMYWYQQKSSQAPKLLFHYYDKDFNNEADTPDNFQSRRPNTSFCFLDIRSPGLGDTAMYLCATSRDSGGGYEQYFGPGTRLTVT.